This T cell receptor beta chain was observed in a study of metastatic and nonmetastatic thyroid tumors. The length of the CDR3 is 13 residues. Germline V gene data show CDR1 as SNHLY and CDR2 as FYNNEI. The junction had 5 bases not matched to a gene; V was cut back by 7 bases and J by 7 bases. TCRdb used MiXCR to call clones anew from the PCR reads. The repertoire holds some 55,000 clones, with 25% to 30% as singletons. No patient received treatment before thyroid surgery. The chain couples TRBV2 to TRBJ2-7, with 12 bases aligning to TRBD1. The clonotype comes from a female donor with papillary thyroid cancer or a benign thyroid nodule (not recorded which). Some clones in this sample may be carry-over from other donors' samples. The sequencing sample was made of blood. CDR3 sequence reads: CASKGQGAKEQYF. DNA for the CDR3: TGTGCCAGCAAGGGACAGGGGGCGAAGGAGCAGTACTTC.